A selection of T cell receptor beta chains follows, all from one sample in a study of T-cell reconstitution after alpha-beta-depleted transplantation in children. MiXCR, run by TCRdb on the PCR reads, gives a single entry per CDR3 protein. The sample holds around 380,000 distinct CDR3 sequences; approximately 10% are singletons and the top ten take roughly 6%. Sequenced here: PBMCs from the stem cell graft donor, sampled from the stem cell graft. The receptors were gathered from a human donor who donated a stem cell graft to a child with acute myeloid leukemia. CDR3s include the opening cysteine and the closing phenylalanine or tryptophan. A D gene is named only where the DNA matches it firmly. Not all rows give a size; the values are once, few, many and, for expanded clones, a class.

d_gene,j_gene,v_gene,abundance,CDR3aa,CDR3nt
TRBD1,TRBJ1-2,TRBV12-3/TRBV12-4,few,CASSLRTGNNYGYTF,TGTGCCAGCAGTTTAAGGACAGGGAATAACTATGGCTACACCTTC
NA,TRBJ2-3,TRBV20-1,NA,CRAWAGNTDTQYF,TGCAGAGCGTGGGCGGGAAACACAGATACGCAGTATTTT
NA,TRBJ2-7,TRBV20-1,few,CSARDDRGEQYF,TGCAGTGCTAGAGATGATAGGGGCGAGCAGTACTTC
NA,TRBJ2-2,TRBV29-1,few,CSVDIGWRGGGELFF,TGCAGCGTTGATATTGGGTGGAGGGGCGGCGGGGAGCTGTTTTTT
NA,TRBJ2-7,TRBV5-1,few,CASSWDSFDEQYF,TGCGCCAGCAGCTGGGACTCTTTTGACGAGCAGTACTTC
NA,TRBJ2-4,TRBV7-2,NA,CASSLGSVSENIQYF,TGTGCCAGCAGCTTAGGCTCCGTTTCAGAAAACATTCAGTACTTC
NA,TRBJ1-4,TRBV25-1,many,CASSPSEVANEKLFF,TGTGCCAGCAGTCCTTCGGAGGTGGCTAATGAAAAACTGTTTTTT
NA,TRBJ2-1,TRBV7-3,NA,CASSRRPGATVAYNEQFF,TGTGCCAGCAGCCGACGTCCCGGTGCGACGGTAGCCTACAATGAGCAGTTCTTC
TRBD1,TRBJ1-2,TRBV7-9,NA,CASSSDREGNGYTF,TGTGCCAGCAGCTCGGACAGGGAGGGGAATGGCTACACCTTC
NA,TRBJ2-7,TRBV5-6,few,CASSFGWVDREQYF,TGTGCCAGCAGCTTTGGATGGGTCGATCGGGAGCAGTACTTC
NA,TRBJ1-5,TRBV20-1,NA,CSATLAVNDQPQHF,TGCAGTGCTACCCTTGCAGTGAACGATCAGCCCCAGCATTTT
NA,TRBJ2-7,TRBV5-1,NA,CASSLRAQATGNYEQYF,TGCGCCAGCAGCTTGAGGGCCCAAGCGACAGGAAACTACGAGCAGTACTTC
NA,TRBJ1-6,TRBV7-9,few,CASSLPLLDSPLHF,TGTGCCAGCAGCTTACCGTTGCTAGATTCACCCCTCCACTTT
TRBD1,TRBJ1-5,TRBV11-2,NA,CASSKDRGQPQHF,TGTGCCAGCAGCAAAGACAGGGGCCAGCCCCAGCATTTT
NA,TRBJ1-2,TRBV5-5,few,CASSLVELYGYTF,TGTGCCAGCAGCTTGGTGGAGCTTTATGGCTACACCTTC
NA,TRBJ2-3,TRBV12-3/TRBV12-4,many,CASSLSTPWSSTDTQYF,TGTGCCAGCAGCCTCAGCACGCCTTGGAGCAGCACAGATACGCAGTATTTT
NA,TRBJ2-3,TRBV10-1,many,CASREPLSTDTQYF,TGCGCCAGCAGAGAGCCCCTGAGCACAGATACGCAGTATTTT
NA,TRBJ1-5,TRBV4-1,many,CASSQMTGSNQPQHF,TGCGCCAGCAGCCAAATGACAGGTAGCAATCAGCCCCAGCATTTT
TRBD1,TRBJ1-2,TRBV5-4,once,CASTQGALGYTF,TGTGCCAGCACCCAGGGGGCGCTTGGCTACACCTTC
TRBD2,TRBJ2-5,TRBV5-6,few,CASSSRQLAAQETQYF,TGTGCCAGCAGCTCGCGCCAGCTAGCGGCACAAGAGACCCAGTACTTC
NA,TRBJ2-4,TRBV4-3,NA,CASSQGSAAKNIQYF,TGCGCCAGCAGCCAAGGGAGTGCGGCCAAAAACATTCAGTACTTC
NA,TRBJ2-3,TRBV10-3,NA,CAISVASGPTDTQYF,TGTGCCATCAGTGTGGCAAGCGGACCCACAGATACGCAGTATTTT
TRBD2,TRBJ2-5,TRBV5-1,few,CASSLGLAGSETQYF,TGCGCCAGCAGCTTGGGACTAGCGGGTAGTGAGACCCAGTACTTC
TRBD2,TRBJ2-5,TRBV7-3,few,CASARGSGGLQETQYF,TGTGCCAGCGCCAGGGGAAGCGGGGGACTTCAAGAGACCCAGTACTTC
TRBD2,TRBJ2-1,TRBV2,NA,CASSERGLAGETYNEQFF,TGTGCCAGCAGTGAACGAGGACTAGCGGGGGAGACCTACAATGAGCAGTTCTTC
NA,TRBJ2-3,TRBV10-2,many,CASSDRGPDTQYF,TGCGCCAGCAGTGATCGGGGGCCAGATACGCAGTATTTT
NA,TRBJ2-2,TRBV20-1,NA,CTARRQTGELFF,TGCACTGCTAGGCGACAGACCGGGGAGCTGTTTTTT
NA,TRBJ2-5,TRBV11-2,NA,CASSLGQIYQETQYF,TGTGCCAGCAGCTTAGGGCAGATCTACCAAGAGACCCAGTACTTC
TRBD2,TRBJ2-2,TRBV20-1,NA,CSARGLADANTGELFF,TGCAGTGCCCGAGGACTAGCAGACGCGAACACCGGGGAGCTGTTTTTT
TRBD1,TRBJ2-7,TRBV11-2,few,CASSPRKTGGTEQYF,TGTGCCAGCAGCCCAAGAAAGACAGGGGGCACCGAGCAGTACTTC
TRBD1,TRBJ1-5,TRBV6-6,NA,CASQGEDQPQHF,TGTGCCAGCCAGGGGGAAGATCAGCCCCAGCATTTT
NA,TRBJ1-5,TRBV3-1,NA,CASSQGPLHRSSNQPQHF,TGTGCCAGCAGCCAGGGGCCCCTGCACCGATCTAGCAATCAGCCCCAGCATTTT
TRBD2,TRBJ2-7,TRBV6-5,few,CASSYSGLLGPADYEQYF,TGTGCCAGCAGTTACTCGGGACTACTAGGACCCGCCGACTACGAGCAGTACTTC
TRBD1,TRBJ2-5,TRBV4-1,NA,CASSQDGQGPRTQYF,TGCGCCAGCAGCCAGGACGGACAGGGCCCCAGGACCCAGTACTTC
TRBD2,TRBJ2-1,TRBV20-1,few,CSGGTSNEQFF,TGCAGTGGTGGGACTAGCAATGAGCAGTTCTTC
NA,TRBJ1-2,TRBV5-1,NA,CASSGGAGNYGYTF,TGCGCCAGCAGTGGGGGGGCTGGTAACTATGGCTACACCTTC
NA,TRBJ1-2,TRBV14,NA,CASSQAGIGYTF,TGTGCCAGCAGCCAAGCGGGGATAGGCTACACCTTC
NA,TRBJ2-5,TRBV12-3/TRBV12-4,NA,CASSPWTSTGETQYF,TGTGCCAGCAGTCCCTGGACATCCACGGGGGAGACCCAGTACTTC
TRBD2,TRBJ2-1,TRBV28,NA,CASSLRGGAAYNEQFF,TGTGCCAGCAGCTTACGCGGGGGGGCAGCCTACAATGAGCAGTTCTTC
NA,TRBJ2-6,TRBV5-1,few,CASCLDVSGANGLTF,TGCGCCAGCTGTCTGGACGTTTCTGGGGCCAACGGCCTGACTTTC
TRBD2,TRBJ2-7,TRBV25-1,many,CASSETGGTSYEQYF,TGTGCCAGCAGTGAGACCGGGGGGACCTCCTACGAGCAGTACTTC
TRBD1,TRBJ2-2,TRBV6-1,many,CASRVAGTANTGELFF,TGTGCCAGCAGGGTAGCCGGGACAGCGAACACCGGGGAGCTGTTTTTT
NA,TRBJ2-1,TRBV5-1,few,CASSLELVGYNEQFF,TGCGCCAGCAGCTTGGAACTAGTTGGCTACAATGAGCAGTTCTTC
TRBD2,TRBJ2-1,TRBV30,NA,CAWSVGTSYNEQFF,TGTGCCTGGAGTGTAGGGACTAGCTACAATGAGCAGTTCTTC
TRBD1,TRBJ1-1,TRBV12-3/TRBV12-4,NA,CASRQGPLNTEAFF,TGTGCCAGCAGACAGGGGCCCCTGAACACTGAAGCTTTCTTT
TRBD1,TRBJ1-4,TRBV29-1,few,CSVEQGAGEKLFF,TGCAGCGTTGAACAGGGGGCAGGGGAAAAACTGTTTTTT
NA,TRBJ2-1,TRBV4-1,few,CASSQDLNGFNNEQFF,TGCGCCAGCAGCCAAGATCTTAACGGATTCAACAATGAGCAGTTCTTC
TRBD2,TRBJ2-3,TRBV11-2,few,CASSLDLAGGTDTQYF,TGTGCCAGCAGCTTAGATCTAGCGGGAGGCACAGATACGCAGTATTTT
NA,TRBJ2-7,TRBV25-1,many,CASSLPTGEQYF,TGTGCCAGCAGCCTACCAACAGGGGAGCAGTACTTC
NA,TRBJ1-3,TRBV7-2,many,CASSSDINTIYF,TGTGCCAGCAGCTCGGACATTAACACCATATATTTT
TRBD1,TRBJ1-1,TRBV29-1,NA,CSVYLTGGSDEAFF,TGCAGCGTTTACCTTACAGGGGGCTCGGATGAAGCTTTCTTT